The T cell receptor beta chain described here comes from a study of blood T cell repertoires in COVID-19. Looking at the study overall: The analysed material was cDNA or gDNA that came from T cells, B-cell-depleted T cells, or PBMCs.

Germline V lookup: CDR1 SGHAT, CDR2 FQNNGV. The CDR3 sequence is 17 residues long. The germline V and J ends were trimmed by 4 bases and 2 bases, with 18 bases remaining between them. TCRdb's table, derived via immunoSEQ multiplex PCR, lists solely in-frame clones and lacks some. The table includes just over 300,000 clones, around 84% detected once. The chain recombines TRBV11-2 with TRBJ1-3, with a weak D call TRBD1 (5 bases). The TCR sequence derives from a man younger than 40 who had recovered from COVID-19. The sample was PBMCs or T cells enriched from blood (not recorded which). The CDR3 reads CASSSPRVRGPGNTIYF. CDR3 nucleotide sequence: TGTGCCAGCAGCTCCCCACGGGTAAGGGGCCCTGGAAACACCATATATTTT.